The clone carrying this TCR beta chain was detected a few times. The data were obtained in a study of CD8 T cells in ankylosing spondylitis. One entry per CDR3 protein, called by TCRdb with MiXCR from the 5' RACE reads. The table shows approximately 300,000 distinct CDR3 sequences, with around 21% occurring only once. The source of this sequence is a female donor with ankylosing spondylitis or in good health (not recorded which). Sequencing was carried out using blood, either unsorted or a sorted T cell fraction (not recorded which).

The CDR3 region is CASSFGQSGGTGELFF. The CDR3 DNA reads as TGCGCCAGCAGCTTCGGACAGTCGGGGGGCACCGGGGAGCTGTTTTTT. The chain joins TRBV5-1 to TRBJ2-2; D is perhaps TRBD2 (7 bases). The CDR3 sequence is 16 residues long. V was pared by 2 bases and J by 4 bases, with 15 bases between. Germline V gene sequence: CDR1 SGHRS, CDR2 YFSETQ.